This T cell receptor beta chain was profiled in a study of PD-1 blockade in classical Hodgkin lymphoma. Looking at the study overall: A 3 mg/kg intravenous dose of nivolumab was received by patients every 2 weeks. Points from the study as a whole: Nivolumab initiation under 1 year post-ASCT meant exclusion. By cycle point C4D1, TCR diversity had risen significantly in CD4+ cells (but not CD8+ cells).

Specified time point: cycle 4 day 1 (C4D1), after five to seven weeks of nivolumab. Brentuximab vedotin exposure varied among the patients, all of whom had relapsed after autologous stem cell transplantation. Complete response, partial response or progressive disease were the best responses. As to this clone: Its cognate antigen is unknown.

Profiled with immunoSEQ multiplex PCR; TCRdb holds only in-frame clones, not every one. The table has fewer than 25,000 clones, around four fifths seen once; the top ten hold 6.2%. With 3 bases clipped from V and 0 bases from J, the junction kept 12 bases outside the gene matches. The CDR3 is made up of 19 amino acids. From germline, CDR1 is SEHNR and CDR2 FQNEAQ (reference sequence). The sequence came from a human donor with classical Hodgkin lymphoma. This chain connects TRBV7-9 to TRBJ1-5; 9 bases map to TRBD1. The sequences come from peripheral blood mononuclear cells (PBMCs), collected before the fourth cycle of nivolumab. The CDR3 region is CASSFRGQGNSYSNQPQHF. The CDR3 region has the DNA TGTGCCAGCAGCTTTAGGGGACAGGGAAACAGCTATAGCAATCAGCCCCAGCATTTT.